A single sample gave rise to the 8 T cell receptor beta chains below, sequenced in a study of OX40 agonist ivuxolimab in advanced cancers. TCRdb's copy holds only in-frame clones and misses some; the assay was immunoSEQ multiplex PCR. Altogether 55,000 to 80,000 clones are present, roughly 81% being singletons, with the ten largest covering around 9.8%. Sequencing used CD4+ or CD8+ T cells sorted from blood, obtained in a trial of the OX40 agonist ivuxolimab. Receptor source: an adult with an advanced solid tumor such as melanoma, head and neck, liver or kidney cancer.

V is TRBV2 and J is TRBJ1-5; the match to TRBD1 covers 8 bases. V lost 3 bases, J lost 4 bases, and 2 bases stayed unmatched. The CDR3 sequence is 14 residues long. Germline CDR1 is SNHLY and CDR2 is FYNNEI. The CDR3 region is CASSEGQDNQPQHF. The CDR3 coding sequence is TGTGCCAGCAGTGAGGGACAGGATAATCAGCCCCAGCATTTT. The variable domain in full, completed from reference TRBV2 and TRBJ1-5, reads EPEVTQTPSHQVTQMGQEVILRCVPISNHLYFYWYRQILGQKVEFLVSFYNNEISEKSEIFDDQFSVERPDGSNFTLKIRSTKLEDSAMYFCASSEGQDNQPQHFGDGTRLSIL.

The genes are TRBV5-1 and TRBJ1-2, with 9 bases aligning to TRBD1. The CDR3 runs 16 residues. The germline gives CDR1 SGHRS, CDR2 YFSETQ. J gave up 4 bases and V 4 bases, and 11 bases lay outside the gene matches. CDR3 region: CASSPGPGTGFYGYTF. CDR3 nucleotides: TGCGCCAGCAGCCCGGGTCCCGGGACAGGGTTCTATGGCTACACCTTC.

The J gene is TRBJ2-1, the V gene TRBV2, with D unresolved. Trimming removed 2 bases from V and 7 bases from J, with 6 bases in between. This CDR3 spans 12 amino acids. The germline V gene encodes CDR1 SNHLY and CDR2 FYNNEI. CDR3 DNA sequence: TGTGCCAGCAGTGAACTCGAGAATGAGCAGTTCTTC. Amino acids: CASSELENEQFF.

J is TRBJ1-5 and V is TRBV30; D uncertain. V lost 5 bases, J lost 1 base, and 15 bases lay in between. CDR1 and CDR2 from the germline V gene are GTSNPN and SVGIG (reference sequence). This CDR3 is 15 amino acids long. The CDR3 DNA reads as TGTGCCTGGGCCGCCGTTAAGGGAAGCAATCAGCCCCAGCATTTT. Translation gives CAWAAVKGSNQPQHF.

The J gene is TRBJ2-7, the V gene TRBV27, with 12 positions matching TRBD2. From germline, CDR1 is MNHEY and CDR2 SMNVEV (reference sequence). This CDR3 region has 14 residues. V was clipped by 3 bases and J by 6 bases; unmatched bases: 3. The CDR3 bases are TGTGCCAGCAGTTTTGGGACTAGCGGGTCCGAGCAGTACTTC. Protein: CASSFGTSGSEQYF.

This clone has a handful of counts. The V gene is TRBV7-2, the J gene TRBJ1-6; 8 positions match TRBD1. V trimming: 2 bases; J trimming: 8 bases; junction bases outside the gene matches: 14. This CDR3 has 18 residues. Germline assignment: CDR1 SGHTA and CDR2 FQGNSA. CDR3 residues: CASSLIGLTGETDSPLHF. Here the CDR3 DNA reads TGTGCCAGCAGCTTAATCGGTTTGACAGGGGAAACGGATTCACCCCTCCACTTT.

The chain employs TRBV4-2 and TRBJ2-1; 13 bases are a match to TRBD2. J was trimmed by 12 bases and V by 0 bases; bases with no gene match: 8. This CDR3 is built from 16 residues. The germline CDR1 and CDR2 sequences are LGHNA and YNFKEQ. In DNA form, the CDR3 reads TGTGCCAGCAGCCAAGATAGAGGAACTAGCGGGAGGGTGCAGTTCTTC. Encoded protein: CASSQDRGTSGRVQFF.

The rearrangement uses TRBV9 and TRBJ2-1; 9 bases agree with TRBD1. Germline CDR1 reads SGDLS; CDR2 reads YYNGEE. The ends lost 4 bases at V and 5 bases at J; junction bases unmatched: 4. The CDR3 spans 14 residues. CDR3 region: CASSRTGANNEQFF. The CDR3 coding sequence is TGTGCCAGCAGCCGGACAGGGGCCAACAATGAGCAGTTCTTC. The variable domain in full, with the rest retrieved from reference TRBV9 and TRBJ2-1, is DSGVTQTPKHLITATGQRVTLRCSPRSGDLSVYWYQQSLDQGLQFLIQYYNGEERAKGNILERFSAQQFPDLHSELNLSSLELGDSALYFCASSRTGANNEQFFGPGTRLTVL.